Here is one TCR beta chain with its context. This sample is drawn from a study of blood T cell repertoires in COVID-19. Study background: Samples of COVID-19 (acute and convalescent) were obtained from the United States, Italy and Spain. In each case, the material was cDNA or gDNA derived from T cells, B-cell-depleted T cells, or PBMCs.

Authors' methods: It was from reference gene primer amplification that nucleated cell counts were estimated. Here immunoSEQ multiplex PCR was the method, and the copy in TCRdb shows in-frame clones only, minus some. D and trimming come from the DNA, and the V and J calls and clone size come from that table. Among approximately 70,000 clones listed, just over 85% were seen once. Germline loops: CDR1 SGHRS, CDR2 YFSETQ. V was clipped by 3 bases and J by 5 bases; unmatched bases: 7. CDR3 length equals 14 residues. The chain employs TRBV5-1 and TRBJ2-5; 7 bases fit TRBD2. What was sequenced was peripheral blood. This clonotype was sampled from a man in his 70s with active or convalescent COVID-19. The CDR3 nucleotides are TGCGCCAGCAGCTACGGACTAGTCGGGGAGACCCAGTACTTC. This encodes CASSYGLVGETQYF.